A selection of T cell receptor beta chains follows, all from one sample in a study of identical twins. TCRdb re-called the 5' RACE reads with MiXCR, one entry per CDR3 protein. Of about 240,000 distinct CDR3 sequences listed, 10% to 15% are singletons. These data are also associated with another study on yellow fever vaccine responses in identical twins.

What was sequenced was memory (CD45RO+) T cells sorted from blood. The source is a woman between 18 and 30 years old in good health. CDR3s include the opening cysteine and the closing phenylalanine or tryptophan. Fields, in order: CDR3 protein, D gene, clone size, V gene. D genes are given only for firm matches. Some rows have no size entry. The others give once, few or many, or a class for an expanded clone.

CDR3 protein: CASSQDRGEETQYF; D gene: -; clone size: few; V gene: TRBV4-2
CDR3 protein: CASSLTASGGRNTGELFF; D gene: TRBD2; clone size: many; V gene: TRBV6-2/TRBV6-3
CDR3 protein: CASSLRRGGAYEQYF; D gene: -; clone size: -; V gene: TRBV5-1
CDR3 protein: CASGPGLEADTQYF; D gene: -; clone size: -; V gene: TRBV12-5
CDR3 protein: CASSRRMGNTGELFF; D gene: -; clone size: few; V gene: TRBV3-1
CDR3 protein: CASSLRRATNEKLFF; D gene: -; clone size: few; V gene: TRBV7-2
CDR3 protein: CASTAKGGSNQPQHF; D gene: -; clone size: many; V gene: TRBV28
CDR3 protein: CASSLDFGGSTDTQYF; D gene: -; clone size: few; V gene: TRBV7-2
CDR3 protein: CATSDSGLAGEETQYF; D gene: TRBD2; clone size: -; V gene: TRBV24-1
CDR3 protein: CASSFYEGETQYF; D gene: -; clone size: -; V gene: TRBV27
CDR3 protein: CASSNTGGTYEQYF; D gene: -; clone size: -; V gene: TRBV7-2
CDR3 protein: CSVLGGAGADTQYF; D gene: -; clone size: -; V gene: TRBV29-1
CDR3 protein: CASSLDPGQETQYF; D gene: -; clone size: few; V gene: TRBV12-3/TRBV12-4
CDR3 protein: CASSLGVGAYEQYF; D gene: -; clone size: few; V gene: TRBV7-2
CDR3 protein: CASSMIAENTEAFF; D gene: -; clone size: few; V gene: TRBV19
CDR3 protein: CAIGTSGSLRETQYF; D gene: TRBD2; clone size: few; V gene: TRBV6-1
CDR3 protein: CASSLAAGGSGELFF; D gene: TRBD2; clone size: few; V gene: TRBV5-1
CDR3 protein: CASSDSWVGETQYF; D gene: -; clone size: few; V gene: TRBV9
CDR3 protein: CASSASDTQYF; D gene: -; clone size: -; V gene: TRBV2
CDR3 protein: CSVEEETYEQYF; D gene: -; clone size: many; V gene: TRBV29-1
CDR3 protein: CASSLSRLAGSEQFF; D gene: TRBD2; clone size: few; V gene: TRBV5-1
CDR3 protein: CASSYTSTTVNTEAFF; D gene: -; clone size: few; V gene: TRBV6-5
CDR3 protein: CSAATGVNGYTF; D gene: -; clone size: few; V gene: TRBV20-1
CDR3 protein: CSARTGARGNQPQHF; D gene: -; clone size: -; V gene: TRBV20-1
CDR3 protein: CASSGRDSLYNSPLHF; D gene: TRBD1; clone size: -; V gene: TRBV25-1
CDR3 protein: CASSELGGAYNEQFF; D gene: -; clone size: -; V gene: TRBV6-4
CDR3 protein: CASSFRLAGYNEQFF; D gene: TRBD2; clone size: -; V gene: TRBV27
CDR3 protein: CASRKWGSTGELFF; D gene: -; clone size: -; V gene: TRBV28
CDR3 protein: CASKDGAYEQYF; D gene: -; clone size: -; V gene: TRBV6-5
CDR3 protein: CASSDREGSSYEQYF; D gene: TRBD2; clone size: -; V gene: TRBV2
CDR3 protein: CASLINRAGDSEQYF; D gene: TRBD2; clone size: few; V gene: TRBV6-1
CDR3 protein: CASSVAREVEQYF; D gene: TRBD2; clone size: -; V gene: TRBV28
CDR3 protein: CASRPWDSSGSYNEQFF; D gene: TRBD1; clone size: -; V gene: TRBV7-6